This section outlines one T cell receptor (beta chain) sequence together with its context. At one of its ends the junction is not consistent with the germline gene, which may arise from a read error. TCRbeta libraries were built with three rounds of nested PCR, modified from ARM-PCR. Each CDR3 protein gets one entry after TCRdb re-called the multiplex PCR reads with MiXCR. The top ten clones hold approximately 22% of a sample with about 110,000 distinct CDR3 sequences, approximately 84% of them seen once. No cell sorting was done before RNA was extracted from the tissue. Between August and November 2014, newly diagnosed, chemotherapy-naive lung cancer patients underwent thoracic surgery in China. CDR3 length equals 16 residues. Germline-derived CDR1 and CDR2 are SGHNT and YENEEA. The source of the sample is a study of tumor and adjacent non-tumor tissue in lung cancer.

The receptor's source is a man between 70 and 80 years old with non-small cell lung cancer. Source material: lung tumor tissue. The rearrangement links TRBV11-3 to TRBJ1-1; D not resolved. CDR3 sequence (DNA): TGTGCCAGCAGCTTAAAGACTGGGTGGATTGACACTGAAGCATTCTTT. Amino acids: CASSLKTGWIDTEAFF.